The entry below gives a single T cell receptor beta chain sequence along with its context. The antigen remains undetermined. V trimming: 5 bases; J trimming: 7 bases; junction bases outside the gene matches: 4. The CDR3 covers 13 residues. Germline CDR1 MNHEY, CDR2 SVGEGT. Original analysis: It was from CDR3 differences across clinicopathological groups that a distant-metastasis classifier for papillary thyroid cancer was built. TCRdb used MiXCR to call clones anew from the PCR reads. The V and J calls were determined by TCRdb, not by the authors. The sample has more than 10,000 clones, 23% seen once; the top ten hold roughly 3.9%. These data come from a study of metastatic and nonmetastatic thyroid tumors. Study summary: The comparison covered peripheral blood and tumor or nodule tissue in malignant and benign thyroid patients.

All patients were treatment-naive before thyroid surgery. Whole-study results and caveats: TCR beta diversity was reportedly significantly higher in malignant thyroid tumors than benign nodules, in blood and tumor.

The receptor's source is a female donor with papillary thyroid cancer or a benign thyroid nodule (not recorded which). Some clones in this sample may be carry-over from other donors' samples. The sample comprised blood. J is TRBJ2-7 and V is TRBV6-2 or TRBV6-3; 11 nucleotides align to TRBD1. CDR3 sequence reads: CASSGQGAGEQYV. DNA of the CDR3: TGTGCCAGCAGTGGACAGGGGGCGGGTGAGCAGTACGTC.